Each of the 19 T cell receptor beta chains below was sequenced from the same sample in a study of cytotoxic CD8 clonotypes in ibrutinib-treated CLL. Assay: immunoSEQ multiplex PCR; the TCRdb copy retains only in-frame clones and omits some. The sample lists about 200,000 clones, 60% to 80% occurring once. The sample in question was PBMCs, obtained after 12 months of ibrutinib treatment. The receptors here all came from a human donor with chronic lymphocytic leukemia.

The chain carries TRBV5-1 and TRBJ1-1; D perhaps matches TRBD1 (5 bases). V lost 4 bases and J 11 bases, leaving 18 bases between the germline ends. Germline-derived CDR1 and CDR2 are SGHRS and YFSETQ. The CDR3 has 13 residues. DNA of the CDR3: TGCGCCAGCAGCCCTGGGGAGGGACGGACTGCTTTCTTT. This codes for CASSPGEGRTAFF.

The chain has TRBV5-1 and TRBJ1-5; D remains unclear. V was clipped by 4 bases and J by 7 bases, with 15 bases between them. The CDR3 length is 14 residues. Per germline, CDR1 SGHRS and CDR2 YFSETQ. The CDR3 nucleotides are TGCGCCAGCAGCCGCCTAGGAGGCCCCCAGCCCCAGCATTTT. As protein: CASSRLGGPQPQHF.

CDR3 DNA: TGTGCCAAGGGACTAGCGGGGTGGGGCACAGATACGCAGTATTTT. Translating gives CAKGLAGWGTDTQYF. The chain has TRBV21-1 and TRBJ2-3; the table's TRBD2 call for D was not verified on the DNA. TRBV21-1 is assigned pseudogene status. The CDR3 is 15 amino acids.

This clone showed up many times. The chain joins TRBV7-6 to TRBJ2-7; D not certain. The germline gives CDR1 SGHVS, CDR2 FNYEAQ. Trimming left V 3 bases short and J 0 bases short, with 3 bases between. The CDR3 consists of 12 residues. CDR3 region: CASSLGSYEQYF. The DNA of the CDR3 is TGTGCCAGCAGCTTGGGCTCCTACGAGCAGTACTTC. The entire variable domain, with the rest obtained from reference TRBV7-6 and TRBJ2-7, is as follows: GAGVSQSPRYKVTKRGQDVALRCDPISGHVSLYWYRQALGQGPEFLTYFNYEAQQDKSGLPNDRFSAERPEGSISTLTIQRTEQRDSAMYRCASSLGSYEQYFGPGTRLTVT.

The chain combines TRBV30 with TRBJ1-5, with D hard to call. Germline-derived CDR1 and CDR2 are GTSNPN and SVGIG (reference sequence). The CDR3 runs to 13 residues. Trimming pared 0 bases from V and 3 bases from J, leaving 6 bases between. The CDR3 DNA is TGTGCCTGGAGTGTAGCCCTCAATCAGCCCCAGCATTTT. Translated, it gives CAWSVALNQPQHF.

The rearrangement joins TRBV7-9 to TRBJ2-7; the D is unclear. The CDR3 spans 14 residues. V dropped 5 bases and J dropped 5 bases, with 16 bases sitting between them. Germline V CDR1 and CDR2: SEHNR, FQNEAQ (reference sequence). The DNA of the CDR3 is TGTGCCAGCAGCCCTCTTGGGGAAGAGGACGAGCAGTACTTC. It encodes CASSPLGEEDEQYF.

This clone turned up a few times. This sequence joins TRBV7-9 and TRBJ2-7; weak D call: TRBD1 (7 bases). The germline CDR1 and CDR2 sequences are SEHNR and FQNEAQ (reference sequence). This CDR3 region has 14 residues. The ends were cut back, 5 bases at V and 7 bases at J, with 18 bases in the middle. This chain's CDR3 is CASSPGQAGREQYF. The CDR3 coding sequence is TGTGCCAGCAGCCCAGGACAGGCGGGGAGGGAGCAGTACTTC.

The chain has TRBV6-1 and TRBJ2-7; D gene unclear. Germline V gene lookup returns CDR1 MNHNS and CDR2 SASEGT. The V end was cut by 4 bases, the J end by 1 base, with 14 bases between. This CDR3 spans 15 amino acids. This CDR3 reads CASSGLLQESYEQYF. In DNA, the CDR3 is TGTGCCAGCAGTGGTCTCCTTCAGGAATCCTACGAGCAGTACTTC.

The chain has TRBV4-3 and TRBJ2-7; 8 bases are shared with TRBD2. Germline CDR1 is LGHNA and CDR2 is YSLEER. The CDR3 has 15 amino acids. J was trimmed by 2 bases and V by 3 bases; bases with no gene match: 6. CDR3 in DNA: TGCGCCAGCAGCCACAGGCCGGGACTAGCCTACGAGCAGTACTTC. It encodes CASSHRPGLAYEQYF.

The chain carries TRBV30 and TRBJ1-3; D is possibly TRBD1 (5 bases). Germline assignment: CDR1 GTSNPN and CDR2 SVGIG (reference sequence). Trimming removed 3 bases from V and 3 bases from J, with 21 bases in between. The CDR3 sequence is 17 residues long. CDR3 sequence: CAWSRFRVSGGGNTIYF. DNA for the CDR3: TGTGCCTGGAGCCGATTCAGGGTCTCCGGCGGTGGAAACACCATATATTTT.

This clone was counted between two and nine times. The chain employs TRBV5-1 and TRBJ2-2, with 12 bases lining up with TRBD1. V shed 1 base and J 6 bases; nucleotides not matched to a gene: 4. Germline V gives CDR1 SGHRS, CDR2 YFSETQ. The CDR3 spans 16 residues. CDR3 amino acids: CASSLRDRGPPGELFF. The CDR3 region has the DNA TGCGCCAGCAGCTTGCGGGACAGGGGGCCCCCCGGGGAGCTGTTTTTT.

V usage is TRBV4-3 and J usage is TRBJ1-4; 7 bases align to TRBD1. CDR1 and CDR2 (germline): LGHNA, YSLEER. V lost 4 bases and J lost 2; bases outside the gene matches: 10. The CDR3 spans 17 residues. The CDR3 region has the DNA TGCGCCAGCAGCCCTACAGGGGTTGGGAGGACTAATGAAAAACTGTTTTTT. This translates into CASSPTGVGRTNEKLFF.

The J gene is TRBJ2-7, the V gene TRBV29-1; 7 bases are a match to TRBD2. J lost 3 bases, V lost 6 bases, and 5 bases had no gene match. Germline lookup yields CDR1 SQVTM and CDR2 ANQGSEA. The CDR3 loop spans 12 amino acids. The CDR3 loop reads CSVGGTIYEQYF. The CDR3 DNA reads TGCAGCGTGGGTGGGACTATCTACGAGCAGTACTTC.

This chain connects TRBV18 to TRBJ2-7, with D tentatively TRBD1 (6 bases). Deletions cut 4 bases from V and 3 bases from J, with 13 bases between. Germline CDR1 reads KGHSH; CDR2 reads LQKENI. This CDR3 has 14 residues. CDR3 DNA sequence: TGTGCCAGCTCACTACAGGGCACCCTCTACGAGCAGTACTTC. Amino acids: CASSLQGTLYEQYF.

This clone was found a few times. The V and J genes are TRBV2 and TRBJ2-7, with D tentatively TRBD1 (5 bases). This CDR3 region has 14 residues. Between the trimmed V and J ends, which lost 6 bases and 0 bases, there was a span of 12 bases. CDR1 is SNHLY, CDR2 FYNNEI, per germline. The CDR3 here is CASRTTGHSYEQYF. CDR3 in DNA: TGTGCCAGCAGAACAACAGGACACTCCTACGAGCAGTACTTC. The complete variable domain, with remaining parts taken from reference TRBV2 and TRBJ2-7, reads EPEVTQTPSHQVTQMGQEVILRCVPISNHLYFYWYRQILGQKVEFLVSFYNNEISEKSEIFDDQFSVERPDGSNFTLKIRSTKLEDSAMYFCASRTTGHSYEQYFGPGTRLTVT.

This clone has just a few counts. The chain couples TRBV13 to TRBJ2-7; D call uncertain. V was trimmed by 0 bases and J by 2 bases, leaving 5 bases between them. The CDR3 is 13 residues long. From germline, CDR1 is PRHDT and CDR2 FYEKMQ (reference sequence). Here the CDR3 DNA reads TGTGCCAGCAGCTTAGGGGTTGCCTACGAGCAGTACTTC. This translates into CASSLGVAYEQYF. Full variable domain (outside the CDR3, taken from reference TRBV13 and TRBJ2-7): AAGVIQSPRHLIKEKRETATLKCYPIPRHDTVYWYQQGPGQDPQFLISFYEKMQSDKGSIPDRFSAQQFSDYHSELNMSSLELGDSALYFCASSLGVAYEQYFGPGTRLTVT.

The J gene is TRBJ2-1, the V gene TRBV6-5; 8 bases are shared with TRBD2. Germline-derived CDR1 and CDR2 are MNHEY and SVGAGI. V gave up 5 bases and J gave up 6 bases; unmatched junction bases: 9. The length of the CDR3 is 15 residues. CDR3 sequence reads: CASSALAGIFNEQFF. CDR3 DNA: TGTGCCAGCAGTGCCCTAGCGGGTATTTTCAATGAGCAGTTCTTC.

This clone was counted between two and nine times. The rearrangement links TRBV2 to TRBJ1-4; D not certain. The CDR3 length is 15 residues. Trimming removed 6 bases at V and 10 bases at J, with 21 bases between. CDR1 is SNHLY, CDR2 FYNNEI, per germline. The CDR3 is CASSEARARGVKLFF. In DNA, the CDR3 is TGTGCCAGCAGCGAGGCGCGGGCGCGGGGAGTAAAACTGTTTTTT.

The chain couples TRBV2 to TRBJ1-2; no definite D call. Per the germline V gene, CDR1 is SNHLY and CDR2 is FYNNEI. V was clipped by 3 bases and J by 4 bases, with 6 bases between them. There are 12 residues in the CDR3. CDR3 loop: CASSDLSYGYTF. CDR3 bases: TGTGCCAGCAGTGACCTATCCTATGGCTACACCTTC.